This T cell receptor (beta chain) was identified during a study of T cells expressing NK-cell markers (dated by TCRdb to 2019 to 2021). Background for the entire study: In sorted CD3+CD56+NKG2C+, CD3+CD56+NKG2C- and CD3+CD56-NKG2C+ T-cell subsets from several donors, TCR beta-chain repertoires were profiled. Among the eight sequenced donors, seven were HCMV-seropositive and one was HCMV-seronegative. The study sequenced eight donors, all healthy volunteers chosen at random: three men and five women. Libraries were sequenced as 2 x 150 bp reads on Illumina HiSeq 2000/2500, MiSeq or NextSeq.

Here is what the overall study found, with its caveats: Those dominant clonotypes were again the most abundant among CD3+CD56-NKG2C+ cells in a handful of donors, at about 25-65%. For six donors, the dominant CD3+CD56+NKG2C+ clonotypes were among the top 10 CD8+ clonotypes and accounted for about 1.0-7.5% of CD8+ T cells. Whether the expanded NKG2C-expressing T cell clones were specific for HCMV antigens remained unclear.

HCMV-specific IgG was detected in serum with a commercial ELISA kit to determine HCMV serostatus. Ficoll density gradient centrifugation was used to isolate peripheral blood mononuclear cells from blood. As regards this clonotype: There is no known antigen for this receptor.

Via the germline V gene, CDR1 is KGHDR and CDR2 SFDVKD. Its CDR3 holds 16 amino acids, cysteine through phenylalanine. The record lacks a DNA sequence. Sequencing instrument: Illumina HiSeq 2000. 5'RACE template switching, by which a universal primer site and unique molecular identifiers were added, was used to make TCR beta cDNA libraries. cDNA synthesis was primed from the TCR beta constant segment, followed by two successive PCR amplification steps. Regarding the original processing steps: MIGEC was used to demultiplex reads and group reads by UMI, and MiTCR was used to assemble and quantify clonotypes. To exclude erroneous sequences, only TCR cDNA sequences supported by at least two reads were retained. The tcR package was used for downstream repertoire analysis, and clonotypes were matched between fractions using CDR3 nucleotide sequence together with V segment. VDJmatch was used to annotate antigen specificity against VDJdb, with one amino acid substitution in CDR3 allowed. One entry per CDR3 protein sequence results from the TCRdb reprocessing of the reads, with DNA left out. For this entry, the V and J calls and clone size follow TCRdb and not the study's own pipeline. The table held for this sample gives about 400,000 distinct CDR3 sequences. The ten biggest clones cover about 10% of the sample.

The receptor chain draws on TRBV24-1 and TRBJ2-3; TCRdb reports TRBD2, a call that lacks DNA to check it against. Sequenced material: blood T cells: a sorted CD56 or NKG2C T cell subset, CD4+ or CD8+ T cells, or bulk PBMC T cells (not recorded which). The sequence was collected from a woman aged 45-60 years in good health. Donor details come from another sample of the same person, matched by shared clones. Here the CDR3 is given as CATSDGPQGPTDTQYF.